The 15 T cell receptor beta chains below come from one sample, sequenced in a study of molecular identifiers for immune sequencing clone quantification. TCRdb ran MiXCR on the PCR reads and lists one entry per CDR3 protein. The data show about 500,000 distinct CDR3 sequences, with under 30% seen just once and over 0.6% held by the top ten. The material sequenced was naive CD8+ T cells from blood, with Jurkat cell RNA spiked in. Subset of the sample: FACS-sorted CD8+CD4-CCR7+CD45RA+ naive T cells. Receptors originate from a human donor in good health. Some libraries in this study had Jurkat cell RNA spiked in.

V is TRBV4-1 and J is TRBJ2-7; 10 nucleotides align to TRBD1. The CDR3 totals 16 residues. The trim removed 0 bases at V and 2 bases at J, leaving 4 bases unmatched. Germline CDR1 and CDR2: MGHRA and YSYEKL. The CDR3 DNA reads as TGCGCCAGCAGCCAAGATCTGGGACAGGGGCCCTACGAGCAGTACTTC. Its protein product is CASSQDLGQGPYEQYF.

This clonotype was picked up a small number of times. The V call is TRBV5-4, the J call TRBJ2-7; D call uncertain. V lost 7 bases and J lost 2, with 16 bases in between. CDR1 and CDR2 from the germline V gene are SGHNT and YYREEE (reference sequence). The CDR3 contains 14 residues. Written as DNA, the CDR3 is TGTGCCAGCTACTTCCAGGACGACCCCTACGAGCAGTACTTC. Protein: CASYFQDDPYEQYF. The full variable domain, its missing parts supplied by reference TRBV5-4 and TRBJ2-7, is ETGVTQSPTHLIKTRGQQVTLRCSSQSGHNTVSWYQQALGQGPQFIFQYYREEENGRGNFPPRFSGLQFPNYSSELNVNALELDDSALYLCASYFQDDPYEQYFGPGTRLTVT.

This clonotype occurred many times. This chain joins TRBV4-1 and TRBJ2-7; 10 bases line up with TRBD2. Germline values: CDR1 MGHRA, CDR2 YSYEKL. The CDR3 is 16 amino acids. The ends lost 2 bases at V and 2 bases at J; junction bases unmatched: 6. CDR3 sequence: CASSQSSLAGTYEQYF. The DNA of the CDR3 is TGCGCCAGCAGCCAATCATCACTAGCGGGGACCTACGAGCAGTACTTC.

This chain connects TRBV9 to TRBJ2-3; D might be TRBD2 (6 bases). V was shortened by 0 bases and J by 3 bases, with 11 bases between the two germline ends. The CDR3 has 15 residues. Germline V gene lookup returns CDR1 SGDLS and CDR2 YYNGEE. The CDR3, as DNA: TGTGCCAGCAGCGTAGACCGGGAGAGTACAGATACGCAGTATTTT. Translation gives CASSVDRESTDTQYF.

This chain joins TRBV7-9 and TRBJ2-5, with TRBD1 as a possible D gene (7 bases). Germline V gene sequence: CDR1 SEHNR, CDR2 FQNEAQ (reference sequence). Trimming stripped 6 bases from V and 3 bases from J, with 23 bases between. The CDR3 extends over 17 amino acids. For the CDR3, the DNA is TGTGCCAGCAGACCCCCCCGGGCGGGACAGAGTGAAGAGACCCAGTACTTC. The encoded protein is CASRPPRAGQSEETQYF.

This clonotype was seen more than once but under ten times. This chain connects TRBV6-2 or TRBV6-3 to TRBJ2-5, with 8 positions matching TRBD2. After removal of 0 bases from V and 4 bases from J, the junction contained 10 bases not matched to a gene. Per the germline V gene, CDR1 is MNHEY and CDR2 is SVGEGT. CDR3 size: 17 residues. CDR3 amino acids: CASSYSLFGRAGETQYF. The CDR3 DNA is TGTGCCAGCAGTTACTCCCTCTTCGGGAGGGCCGGAGAGACCCAGTACTTC.

This clonotype appeared once. A single base separates this from a much larger clone, so it may be a read error. V usage is TRBV7-2 and J usage is TRBJ2-1; 7 nucleotides align to TRBD2. The V segment lost 5 bases and the J segment 4 bases; nucleotides outside the gene matches: 8. The germline V gene encodes CDR1 SGHTA and CDR2 FQGNSA. The CDR3 consists of 15 residues. DNA for the CDR3: TGTGCCAGCAGCCCATCTAGCGGAGAGTACAATGAGCAGTTCTTC. This sequence encodes CASSPSSGEYNEQFF.

This rearrangement joins TRBV4-3 to TRBJ2-1; 10 nucleotides align to TRBD2. The CDR3 extends over 15 amino acids. V lost 0 bases and J lost 8; bases outside the gene matches: 4. Germline values: CDR1 LGHNA, CDR2 YSLEER. The CDR3, as DNA: TGCGCCAGCAGCCAAGAAACTAGCGGGGATGATGAGCAGTTCTTC. Its protein product is CASSQETSGDDEQFF.

This clonotype was counted at least ten times. The chain combines TRBV4-3 with TRBJ1-1; D call uncertain. Germline values: CDR1 LGHNA, CDR2 YSLEER. V was shortened by 0 bases and J by 3 bases, with 11 bases between the two germline ends. CDR3 size: 15 residues. CDR3 amino acids: CASSQDHNSYTEAFF. CDR3 sequence (DNA): TGCGCCAGCAGCCAAGATCACAACAGTTACACTGAAGCTTTCTTT.

This clonotype showed up just a few times. The rearrangement joins TRBV11-2 to TRBJ2-3; D possibly corresponds to TRBD2 (6 bases). V lost 4 bases and J 3 bases, leaving 8 bases between the germline ends. The CDR3 spans 13 residues. Looked up from germline, CDR1 is SGHAT and CDR2 is FQNNGV. DNA for the CDR3: TGTGCCAGCAGCTGGCGGGGTACAGATACGCAGTATTTT. Translating gives CASSWRGTDTQYF. The full variable domain, completed using reference TRBV11-2 and TRBJ2-3, is EAGVAQSPRYKIIEKRQSVAFWCNPISGHATLYWYQQILGQGPKLLIQFQNNGVVDDSQLPKDRFSAERLKGVDSTLKIQPAKLEDSAVYLCASSWRGTDTQYFGPGTRLTVL.

In its sample, this clonotype was seen a few times. This sequence joins TRBV28 and TRBJ2-7, with TRBD1 as a possible D gene (5 bases). CDR3 length equals 14 residues. The germline V and J ends were trimmed by 5 bases and 2 bases, with 13 bases remaining between them. The germline V gene encodes CDR1 MDHEN and CDR2 SYDVKM. The CDR3 DNA follows: TGTGCCAGCAGTGACCCCCAGGGTCCCTACGAGCAGTACTTC. Its protein is CASSDPQGPYEQYF.

This rearrangement joins TRBV7-6 to TRBJ2-2, with 7 bases lining up with TRBD2. V shed 2 bases, J shed 4 bases, and the junction held 10 bases outside the gene matches. CDR1 is SGHVS, CDR2 FNYEAQ, per germline. The CDR3 runs 17 residues. CDR3 region: CASSLFCGSGPTGELFF. In DNA, the CDR3 is TGTGCCAGCAGCTTATTTTGCGGGAGTGGGCCCACCGGGGAGCTGTTTTTT.

This chain uses TRBV7-2 with TRBJ2-5, with 9 bases aligning to TRBD1. The germline V gene encodes CDR1 SGHTA and CDR2 FQGNSA. This CDR3 is built from 16 residues. The V and J ends lost 3 bases and 4 bases, in that order; junction bases with no gene match: 9. The CDR3 DNA reads as TGTGCCAGCAGCTTGCCGGGACAGGGAGTCGGAGAGACCCAGTACTTC. This gives the protein CASSLPGQGVGETQYF.

This clonotype was found many times. The chain links TRBV12-3 or TRBV12-4 to TRBJ2-3; 7 bases agree with TRBD2. V was pared by 5 bases and J by 0 bases, with 14 bases of the junction left unmatched. The CDR3 runs 18 residues. CDR3 sequence: CASSPDRGEGNSTDTQYF. CDR3 DNA: TGTGCCAGCAGTCCCGATCGGGGGGAGGGTAACAGCACAGATACGCAGTATTTT.

This clonotype was detected many times. The gene calls are TRBV2 and TRBJ1-2, with D unclear. Looked up from germline, CDR1 is SNHLY and CDR2 is FYNNEI. V was shortened by 11 bases and J by 3 bases, with 16 bases between the two germline ends. The CDR3 is 13 amino acids. The CDR3 bases are TGTGCCGCTACTCCATGGGAGGACTATGGCTACACCTTC. Its protein product is CAATPWEDYGYTF.